The T cell receptor beta chain under discussion was sequenced for a study of T cell repertoires in cytomegalovirus infection. At the level of the study: TCR beta signatures that were public indicated CMV infection and matching HLA type. Points from the study as a whole: The cumulative frequency of public TCR beta families identified carriers of CMV plus the relevant HLA. The ex vivo response was dominated by HLA-C-restricted CMV-specific TCR beta clonotypes.

TCRdb reprocessed the reads via MiXCR and lists one record per CDR3 protein. This sample has approximately 550,000 distinct CDR3 sequences, with 16% found just once. This clonotype was detected ten times or more. Antigen specificity is unknown. The CDR3 is 17 residues long. Trimming at V came to 1 base and at J to 2 bases, leaving 4 bases not matched to a gene. Material: CD8+ T cells from PBMCs. The clonotype was recovered from a human donor in good health (CMV status not recorded). Some clones in this sample may be carry-over from other donors' samples. The chain recombines TRBV12-3 or TRBV12-4 with TRBJ2-7; the match to TRBD2 covers 14 bases. The CDR3 loop is CASSLGRGLAGAYEQYF. In DNA form, the CDR3 reads TGTGCCAGCAGTTTAGGGAGGGGACTAGCGGGGGCCTACGAGCAGTACTTC.